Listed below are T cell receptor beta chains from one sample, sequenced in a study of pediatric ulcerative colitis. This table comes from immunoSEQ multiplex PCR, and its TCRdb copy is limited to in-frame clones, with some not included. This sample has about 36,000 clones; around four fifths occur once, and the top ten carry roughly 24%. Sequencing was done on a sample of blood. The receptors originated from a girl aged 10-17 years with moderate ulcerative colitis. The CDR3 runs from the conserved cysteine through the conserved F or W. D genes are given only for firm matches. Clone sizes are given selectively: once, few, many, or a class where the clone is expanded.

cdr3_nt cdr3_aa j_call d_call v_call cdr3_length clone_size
TGCACCAGCAGCGAACCCGGACAGGGTTCAAGCAATCAGCCCCAGCATTTT CTSSEPGQGSSNQPQHF TRBJ1-5 NA TRBV1 17 few
TGCGCCAGCAGCTGGGGGGATAGGGATGGGGAAAAACTGTTTTTT CASSWGDRDGEKLFF TRBJ1-4 NA TRBV5-1 15 once
TGTGCCAGCAGCTATCATGATAGTTACGAGCAGTACTTC CASSYHDSYEQYF TRBJ2-7 NA TRBV11-2 13 NA
TGCGCCAGCAGTGAGACTCGGACTAGCGGGAGTTCAGCGCAGTACTTC CASSETRTSGSSAQYF TRBJ2-7 TRBD2 TRBV10-1 16 NA
TGTGCCAGTAGTATAGGAGAAGACTACGAGCAGTACTTC CASSIGEDYEQYF TRBJ2-7 NA TRBV19 13 NA
TGTGCCACCAGCCCGTCCGGGGTTGGAAACACCATATATTTT CATSPSGVGNTIYF TRBJ1-3 NA TRBV15 14 NA
TGTGCCAGCAGCTTATCCCCCGGTGCTGAAGCTTTCTTT CASSLSPGAEAFF TRBJ1-1 NA TRBV7-8 13 NA
TGTGCCAGCAGCCAAGAGGGGACAGGGGTACAAACAGCTTTCTTT CASSQEGTGVQTAFF TRBJ1-1 TRBD1 TRBV4-2 15 once
TGCGCCAGCAGCCGGCTAGCGGGGGGGCTCGATGAGCAGTTCTTC CASSRLAGGLDEQFF TRBJ2-1 TRBD2 TRBV5-1 15 NA
TGTGCCAGCAGCCCCCGAGCGGGGGAGACCCAGTACTTC CASSPRAGETQYF TRBJ2-5 TRBD2 TRBV9 13 NA
TGTGCCAGCAGCCAATTTTACGTGACAGAGATGACTGGAAACACCATATATTTT CASSQFYVTEMTGNTIYF TRBJ1-3 NA TRBV9 18 NA
TGTGCCAGCAGTGGGCAGGGTGAGCAGTACTTC CASSGQGEQYF TRBJ2-7 NA TRBV6-5 11 once
TGTGCCAGCACCCCTAGAAGAGGATTGACAGGGGTAAGTGCGTCCTACGAGCAGTACTTC CASTPRRGLTGVSASYEQYF TRBJ2-7 TRBD1 TRBV27 20 NA
TGTGCCTGGAAGGAGCTACGCTCCTATAATTCACCCCTCCACTTT CAWKELRSYNSPLHF TRBJ1-6 NA TRBV30 15 NA
TGCGCCAGCAGCGGACGGGGGCTGAGCTCCTACGAGCAGTACTTC CASSGRGLSSYEQYF TRBJ2-7 NA TRBV5-1 15 NA
TGTGCCAGCAGCGTAGAGTCGGGGGCAGTCTACGAGCAGTACTTC CASSVESGAVYEQYF TRBJ2-7 NA TRBV9 15 NA
TGTGCCAGCAGTTCCCCCGACAGGGGGTCCTACGAGCAGTACTTC CASSSPDRGSYEQYF TRBJ2-7 TRBD1 TRBV2 15 few
TGTGCCAGCAGCTTTACGGGACGACAGAACACTGAAGCTTTCTTT CASSFTGRQNTEAFF TRBJ1-1 NA TRBV5-4 15 NA
TGTGCCAGCAGCGAGGGGGACCCCTACGAGCAGTACTTC CASSEGDPYEQYF TRBJ2-7 NA TRBV5-5 13 NA
TGTGCCAGCAGCGTAGGGGGGGGGACACCCTACGAGCAGTACTTC CASSVGGGTPYEQYF TRBJ2-7 NA TRBV9 15 NA
TGTGCCAGCAGCTTGGGCGGGACCACGGGGGAAAAACTGTTTTTT CASSLGGTTGEKLFF TRBJ1-4 NA TRBV5-4 15 NA
TGTGCCAGCTCCGGGGGGGGGATGAACACTGAAGCTTTCTTT CASSGGGMNTEAFF TRBJ1-1 NA TRBV6-5 14 NA
TGTGCCAGCAGCAAAGAGGGGGCTTCCTACGAGCAGTACTTC CASSKEGASYEQYF TRBJ2-7 TRBD1 TRBV7-2 14 NA
TGCAGCTTTCAGGTCCCCTACGAGCAGTACTTC CSFQVPYEQYF TRBJ2-7 NA TRBV29-1 11 NA
TGTGCCTGGGGCCCCGGGACAGGGGGCACCGGGGAGCTGTTTTTT CAWGPGTGGTGELFF TRBJ2-2 TRBD1 TRBV30 15 once
TGTGCCAGCAGTCCGGACTCGAGCGATACGCAGTATTTT CASSPDSSDTQYF TRBJ2-3 NA TRBV7-2 13 NA
TGTGCCAGCAGTGGCGTCGGGGGTCCTAATGAAAAACTGTTTTTT CASSGVGGPNEKLFF TRBJ1-4 NA TRBV6-1 15 NA
TGTGCCAGCAGCTTGAAGAGGGGGCGCGGCACTGAAGCTTTCTTT CASSLKRGRGTEAFF TRBJ1-1 TRBD1 TRBV5-4 15 NA
TGTGCCAGTCAAGGAGATTCGGCTGAAGCTTTCTTT CASQGDSAEAFF TRBJ1-1 NA TRBV19 12 NA
TGTGCCTGGAGTCGGGTTTTTTCACCCCTCCACTTT CAWSRVFSPLHF TRBJ1-6 NA TRBV30 12 few
TGCGCCAGCAGCCCCCAGGCGGGGCCCACAGATACGCAGTATTTT CASSPQAGPTDTQYF TRBJ2-3 NA TRBV5-1 15 NA
TGTGCCAGCAGTGAAGCCGGGGGAGGCACAGATACGCAGTATTTT CASSEAGGGTDTQYF TRBJ2-3 NA TRBV2 15 NA
TGTGCCAGCAGCTTCCTCTACCCACAGGGAGGCCCCTACGAGCAGTACTTC CASSFLYPQGGPYEQYF TRBJ2-7 NA TRBV7-8 17 NA
TGTGCCTGGAGAGCTTACAGGGGGCCATACACAGATACGCAGTATTTT CAWRAYRGPYTDTQYF TRBJ2-3 TRBD1 TRBV30 16 NA
TGTGCCAGCAAGAACTCCGGGTTCCAAGACATTCAGTACTTC CASKNSGFQDIQYF TRBJ2-4 NA TRBV28 14 NA
TGTGCCAGCAGCCGGGTATTCGGACAGGGGGTTTCTGGGGCCAACGTCCTGACTTTC CASSRVFGQGVSGANVLTF TRBJ2-6 TRBD1 TRBV4-2 19 NA
TGTGCCAGCAGTGACTCGCGGGGCACAGATACGCAGTATTTT CASSDSRGTDTQYF TRBJ2-3 NA TRBV6-4 14 few
TGTGCCAGCAGTCCTCTGGGTAGCTCTGGAAACACCATATATTTT CASSPLGSSGNTIYF TRBJ1-3 NA TRBV28 15 NA
TGTGCCAGCAGCTTACCCCTAGCGGGGGGTGACGAGCAGTACTTC CASSLPLAGGDEQYF TRBJ2-7 TRBD2 TRBV7-9 15 NA
TGTGCCAGCAACTCGGCCAGGCTCTACGAGCAGTACTTC CASNSARLYEQYF TRBJ2-7 NA TRBV5-6 13 NA
TGTGCCGGGAGTTTTAGCGGGGGTAAAAACATTCAGTACTTC CAGSFSGGKNIQYF TRBJ2-4 TRBD2 TRBV6-1 14 NA
TGTGCCTGGAGGGGCTTCTTCACCGGGGAGCTGTTTTTT CAWRGFFTGELFF TRBJ2-2 NA TRBV30 13 NA
TGTGCCAGCAGTTTAGCTGTGAACAAATACGAGCAGTACTTC CASSLAVNKYEQYF TRBJ2-7 NA TRBV27 14 NA
TGTGCCAGTAGTTCCTCCGCAGGTAGTGCTAACTATGGCTACACCTTC CASSSSAGSANYGYTF TRBJ1-2 NA TRBV19 16 NA
TGTGCCTGGAGTCGGGGTTTAGATACGCAGTATTTT CAWSRGLDTQYF TRBJ2-3 NA TRBV30 12 NA
TGCGCCAGCAGCCCACCGGGACAGCATGGCTACACCTTC CASSPPGQHGYTF TRBJ1-2 TRBD1 TRBV5-1 13 few
TGTGCCAGCAGTGAAGGTTGGCAGCTCTATGGCTACACCTTC CASSEGWQLYGYTF TRBJ1-2 NA TRBV6-1 14 NA
TGTGCCAGCAGCTTAGAATGGACTAGCGGGGGGGCAACGCAGTATTTT CASSLEWTSGGATQYF TRBJ2-3 TRBD2 TRBV7-8 16 NA
TGTGCCAGCAGTTTATGGCCGGGACAAGGCTACGAGCAGTACTTC CASSLWPGQGYEQYF TRBJ2-7 NA TRBV27 15 NA
TGTGCCAGCAGCTACCAATCCGTTAGCACAGATACGCAGTATTTT CASSYQSVSTDTQYF TRBJ2-3 NA TRBV7-2 15 NA
TGTGCTATTCCCCAGAAGGGAACGGACCAGCCCCAGCATTTT CAIPQKGTDQPQHF TRBJ1-5 NA TRBV12-5 14 NA
TGCGCCAGCAGCTTGTCGCAACCGAAACAGGGGACGAATGAAAAACTGTTTTTT CASSLSQPKQGTNEKLFF TRBJ1-4 TRBD1 TRBV5-1 18 NA
TGTGCCAGTATAAGTTTCGGCACAGCCATAAACACTGAAGCTTTCTTT CASISFGTAINTEAFF TRBJ1-1 NA TRBV19 16 NA
TGTGCCAGCAGCTTTTTATCGGGGGGAACGGGTCAGCCCCAGCATTTT CASSFLSGGTGQPQHF TRBJ1-5 NA TRBV7-2 16 NA